Each of the 30 T cell receptor beta chains below was sequenced from the same sample in a study of CD8+ T cells in alopecia areata. Extraction and reverse transcription of RNA yielded cDNA as the sequencing template. Assay used: immunoSEQ multiplex PCR; TCRdb lists only in-frame clones, some missing. Altogether around 200,000 clones are present, around 63% being singletons, with the ten largest covering approximately 1.7%. The specimen was CD4+ T cells sorted from blood, collected at week 0. Every receptor here comes from a human donor with alopecia areata.

The genes are TRBV7-3 and TRBJ2-7, with D maybe TRBD1 (7 bases). The CDR3 is 15 amino acids. V was cut by 5 bases and J by 4 bases, with 18 bases left in between. Germline V gene data show CDR1 as SGHTA and CDR2 as FQGTGA. Here the CDR3 DNA reads TGTGCCAGCAGCCCCTGGGGGGACAGCTCATACGAGCAGTACTTC. Amino acids: CASSPWGDSSYEQYF. Drawing the rest from reference TRBV7-3 and TRBJ2-7, the complete variable domain is GAGVSQTPSNKVTEKGKYVELRCDPISGHTALYWYRQSLGQGPEFLIYFQGTGAADDSGLPNDRFFAVRPEGSVSTLKIQRTERGDSAVYLCASSPWGDSSYEQYFGPGTRLTVT.

The chain employs TRBV4-3 and TRBJ1-5; 12 positions match TRBD1. Per the germline V gene, CDR1 is LGHNA and CDR2 is YSLEER. After removal of 5 bases from V and 4 bases from J, the junction contained 3 bases not matched to a gene. CDR3 length equals 15 residues. CDR3 sequence (DNA): TGCGCCAGCAGCGCGGGACAGGGGGCTAATCAGCCCCAGCATTTT. Its protein is CASSAGQGANQPQHF.

The J gene is TRBJ2-3, the V gene TRBV5-1; 8 bases fit TRBD1. J gave up 6 bases and V 3 bases, and 12 bases lay outside the gene matches. Germline CDR1 is SGHRS and CDR2 is YFSETQ. This CDR3 has 16 residues. DNA for the CDR3: TGCGCCAGCAGCTCTTGGACAGGGAATAGTCACGATACGCAGTATTTT. It specifies CASSSWTGNSHDTQYF.

The chain carries TRBV4-2 and TRBJ1-1; D not resolved. The length of the CDR3 is 11 residues. Trimming shortened V by 0 bases and J by 8 bases, and 4 bases separated the two germline ends. Germline lookup yields CDR1 LGHNA and CDR2 YNFKEQ. The CDR3 DNA reads TGTGCCAGCAGCCAAGATTTAGAAGCTTTCTTT. This codes for CASSQDLEAFF.

The chain combines TRBV5-1 with TRBJ1-2; possible D gene TRBD1, 5 bases. CDR3 length equals 13 residues. The germline V gene encodes CDR1 SGHRS and CDR2 YFSETQ. V lost 5 bases and J 6 bases, leaving 14 bases between the germline ends. Here the CDR3 reads CASSEDMGNGYTF. The DNA for the CDR3 is TGCGCCAGCAGTGAGGACATGGGGAATGGCTACACCTTC.

This sequence joins TRBV30 and TRBJ2-2; D may match TRBD1 or TRBD2 (5 bases each). Germline V gives CDR1 GTSNPN, CDR2 SVGIG (reference sequence). V shed 5 bases and J shed 10 bases, with 14 bases lying between them. The CDR3 totals 12 residues. This CDR3 reads CAWGDRAEELFF. CDR3 nucleotide sequence: TGTGCCTGGGGAGACAGAGCGGAGGAGCTGTTTTTT.

The chain recombines TRBV2 with TRBJ1-2; 7 nucleotides agree with TRBD1. V was pared by 4 bases and J by 7 bases, with 9 bases of the junction left unmatched. Germline V gives CDR1 SNHLY, CDR2 FYNNEI. The CDR3 is 14 residues long. The CDR3 region has the DNA TGTGCCAGCAGTGTGGGACAGCTCGGGGGTGGCTACACCTTC. It encodes CASSVGQLGGGYTF.

The J gene is TRBJ1-2, the V gene TRBV15; 7 bases map to TRBD1. There are 14 residues in the CDR3. The V and J ends lost 3 bases and 3 bases, in that order; junction bases with no gene match: 4. Looked up from germline, CDR1 is LNHNV and CDR2 is YYDKDF (reference sequence). The CDR3 reads CATSRAGTDYGYTF. CDR3 coding DNA: TGTGCCACCAGCAGGGCCGGGACAGACTATGGCTACACCTTC.

The chain uses TRBV30 and TRBJ1-1, with 8 positions matching TRBD1. V shed 1 base and J 0 bases; nucleotides not matched to a gene: 13. The CDR3 is 18 residues long. Germline values: CDR1 GTSNPN, CDR2 SVGIG (reference sequence). CDR3 sequence (DNA): TGTGCCTGGAGTGCAAACATACTACGGACAGGGATGAACACTGAAGCTTTCTTT. The encoded protein is CAWSANILRTGMNTEAFF. The entire variable domain, with the rest obtained from reference TRBV30 and TRBJ1-1, is as follows: SQTIHQWPATLVQPVGSPLSLECTVEGTSNPNLYWYRQAAGRGLQLLFYSVGIGQISSEVPQNLSASRPQDRQFILSSKKLLLSDSGFYLCAWSANILRTGMNTEAFFGQGTRLTVV.

The chain carries TRBV27 and TRBJ1-6, with D perhaps TRBD1 (5 bases). This CDR3 has 13 residues. Germline V gene sequence: CDR1 MNHEY, CDR2 SMNVEV (reference sequence). The V end was cut by 6 bases, the J end by 7 bases, with 10 bases between. CDR3 nucleotides: TGTGCCAGCAGCCTGCAGGGCAATTCACCCCTCCACTTT. Translated: CASSLQGNSPLHF.

This clone occurred a few times. The chain is built from TRBV5-6 and TRBJ2-1; 9 nucleotides line up with TRBD2. J lost 10 bases, V lost 4 bases, and 15 bases had no gene match. This CDR3 spans 16 amino acids. CDR1 is SGHDT and CDR2 is YYEEEE in the germline V gene. The CDR3 sequence: CASSPDLAGSLGEQFF. CDR3 DNA: TGTGCCAGCAGCCCTGACCTAGCGGGGTCCCTCGGGGAGCAGTTCTTC.

The chain uses TRBV13 and TRBJ2-5; perhaps TRBD1 as D (5 bases). This CDR3 is built from 13 residues. Germline V gives CDR1 PRHDT, CDR2 FYEKMQ (reference sequence). V dropped 4 bases and J dropped 2 bases, with 8 bases sitting between them. In DNA, the CDR3 is TGTGCCAGCAGCTCCAGGGTTCAAGAGACCCAGTACTTC. Its translation: CASSSRVQETQYF.

This clone was recorded at least ten times. V is TRBV6-5 and J is TRBJ1-2; possible D gene TRBD1, 5 bases. V lost 9 bases and J lost 5, with 10 bases in between. Germline lookup yields CDR1 MNHEY and CDR2 SVGAGI. The CDR3 is made up of 11 amino acids. The CDR3 sequence is CASFSGYGYTF. CDR3 DNA: TGTGCCAGTTTTTCAGGGTATGGCTACACCTTC.

The rearrangement uses TRBV5-1 and TRBJ2-1; 10 nucleotides align to TRBD2. The germline V gene has CDR1 SGHRS and CDR2 YFSETQ. The CDR3 loop spans 16 amino acids. V dropped 0 bases and J dropped 9; count of bases not matched to a gene: 9. In DNA form, the CDR3 reads TGCGCCAGCAGCTTGGGTGCACTAGCGGGGCTGGGTGAGCAGTTCTTC. This sequence encodes CASSLGALAGLGEQFF.

CDR3 sequence: CASGVEKAVNQPQHF. The CDR3 coding sequence is TGTGCCAGCGGGGTCGAGAAGGCAGTGAACCAGCCCCAGCATTTT. The J gene is TRBJ1-5, the V gene TRBV2; no clear D. Trimming took 8 bases from V and 7 from J, leaving 21 bases between them. CDR1 is SNHLY, CDR2 FYNNEI, per germline. The CDR3 contains 15 residues. Drawing the rest from reference TRBV2 and TRBJ1-5, the complete variable domain is EPEVTQTPSHQVTQMGQEVILRCVPISNHLYFYWYRQILGQKVEFLVSFYNNEISEKSEIFDDQFSVERPDGSNFTLKIRSTKLEDSAMYFCASGVEKAVNQPQHFGDGTRLSIL.

DNA for the CDR3: TGCAGCGTTGACTACGGATCTTCCTACGAGCAGTACTTC. Protein sequence: CSVDYGSSYEQYF. The chain is built from TRBV29-1 and TRBJ2-7; no firm D call. CDR3 length equals 13 residues. Per germline, CDR1 SQVTM and CDR2 ANQGSEA. Trimming stripped 3 bases from V and 1 base from J, with 10 bases between.

This clone came up once. DNA for the CDR3: TGTGCCAGCAGCCCCTCAGGGGGCTATGGCTACACCTTC. It codes for CASSPSGGYGYTF. The V and J genes are TRBV11-1 and TRBJ1-2; TRBD1 matches at 7 bases. This CDR3 contains 13 residues. CDR1 and CDR2 from the germline V gene are SGHAT and FQDESV (reference sequence). J lost 4 bases, V lost 5 bases, and 4 bases had no gene match.

This sequence joins TRBV30 and TRBJ2-2; D is unresolved. The CDR3 is 13 residues long. V was trimmed by 0 bases and J by 6 bases, leaving 8 bases between them. The germline gives CDR1 GTSNPN, CDR2 SVGIG (reference sequence). In nucleotides, the CDR3 is TGTGCCTGGAGTGTACTGGGCTCCGGGGAGCTGTTTTTT. Translated: CAWSVLGSGELFF.

This clone has a handful of counts. The chain has TRBV29-1 and TRBJ1-1, with 9 bases aligning to TRBD1. Germline trimming cut 7 bases from V and 5 bases from J; bases unmatched to any gene: 8. This CDR3 has 13 residues. Per germline, CDR1 SQVTM and CDR2 ANQGSEA. The CDR3 bases are TGCAGCGCTACCGGGACAGGGATGACTGAAGCTTTCTTT. Translating gives CSATGTGMTEAFF.

This clone occurred a few times. The chain has TRBV11-3 and TRBJ2-7, with 7 bases matching TRBD1. V gave up 3 bases and J gave up 2 bases; unmatched junction bases: 16. This CDR3 is built from 18 residues. Germline V CDR1 and CDR2: SGHNT, YENEEA. Here the CDR3 reads CASSLESIGTDRTYEQYF. The CDR3 coding sequence is TGTGCCAGCAGCTTGGAAAGTATAGGGACAGATAGAACCTACGAGCAGTACTTC.

V is TRBV2 and J is TRBJ1-1, with unresolved D. Germline-derived CDR1 and CDR2 are SNHLY and FYNNEI. Trimming cost V 5 bases and J 3 bases, with 10 bases left between them. The CDR3 is 13 amino acids. CDR3 protein: CASSLDLDTEAFF. The CDR3 bases are TGTGCCAGCAGTTTGGATTTGGACACTGAAGCTTTCTTT.

The chain links TRBV2 to TRBJ2-1; D ambiguous. This CDR3 has 12 amino acids. The V gene's germline CDR1 is SNHLY and CDR2 FYNNEI. Trimming took 3 bases from V and 10 from J, leaving 10 bases between them. The CDR3 DNA reads TGTGCCAGCAGTGATAACTCGCGGGAGCAGTTCTTC. Encoded protein: CASSDNSREQFF.

The chain uses TRBV4-3 and TRBJ2-2; unclear D gene. Between the trimmed V and J ends, which lost 1 base and 3 bases, there was a span of 6 bases. The length of the CDR3 is 14 residues. Germline V gives CDR1 LGHNA, CDR2 YSLEER. The CDR3: CASSQGQHTGELFF. In DNA, the CDR3 is TGCGCCAGCAGCCAAGGGCAGCACACCGGGGAGCTGTTTTTT.

The chain uses TRBV7-3 and TRBJ2-5; D gene ambiguous. CDR3 length equals 11 residues. From germline, CDR1 is SGHTA and CDR2 FQGTGA. Trimming took off 3 bases at V and 5 bases at J, with 4 bases between the two ends. The CDR3 region has the DNA TGTGCCAGCAGCTTCTGGGAGACCCAGTACTTC. This gives the protein CASSFWETQYF.

The chain has TRBV29-1 and TRBJ2-7, with D perhaps being TRBD1 or TRBD2 (6 bases each). The CDR3 has 13 amino acids. The V and J ends lost 4 bases and 7 bases respectively, with 17 bases between them. Looked up from germline, CDR1 is SQVTM and CDR2 is ANQGSEA. CDR3 protein: CSVVDRSGGEQYF. The CDR3 DNA follows: TGCAGCGTTGTCGACAGGTCAGGAGGGGAGCAGTACTTC.

This chain joins TRBV2 and TRBJ1-6; 8 nucleotides match TRBD1. J gave up 5 bases and V 5 bases, and 5 bases lay outside the gene matches. The CDR3 sequence is 15 residues long. Germline CDR1 and CDR2: SNHLY and FYNNEI. CDR3 amino acids: CASSRDRWNNSPLHF. In DNA, the CDR3 is TGTGCCAGCAGTAGGGACAGGTGGAATAATTCACCCCTCCACTTT.

The chain links TRBV5-1 to TRBJ2-3; D remains unclear. V was shortened by 6 bases and J by 6 bases, with 8 bases between the two germline ends. Germline CDR1 SGHRS, CDR2 YFSETQ. CDR3 length equals 11 residues. CDR3 protein: CASTSGDTQYF. The CDR3 DNA follows: TGCGCCAGCACCTCGGGTGATACGCAGTATTTT.

V gene TRBV29-1 combines with J gene TRBJ1-2; TRBD1 aligns across 11 bases. Trimming cost V 4 bases and J 4 bases; bases outside gene matches: 2. There are 13 residues in the CDR3. CDR1 is SQVTM, CDR2 ANQGSEA, per germline. The CDR3 DNA reads as TGCAGCGTTGGGGACAGGGGGAGCTATGGCTACACCTTC. Protein sequence: CSVGDRGSYGYTF.

In regard to this clone: This sample also contains other DNA sequences that code for the same CDR3. V is TRBV29-1 and J is TRBJ1-5; 8 nucleotides line up with TRBD1. V gave up 6 bases and J gave up 2 bases; unmatched junction bases: 3. Germline assignment: CDR1 SQVTM and CDR2 ANQGSEA. This CDR3 contains 13 residues. In DNA form, the CDR3 reads TGCAGCGTGGCGGACAGGGGCAATCAGCCCCAGCATTTT. Translated, it gives CSVADRGNQPQHF.

The rearrangement uses TRBV5-6 and TRBJ1-5; TRBD1 aligns across 10 bases. Germline V gene lookup returns CDR1 SGHDT and CDR2 YYEEEE. Trimming at V came to 1 base and at J to 0 bases, leaving 10 bases not matched to a gene. The CDR3 sequence is 19 residues long. The CDR3 loop reads CASSLFLGQGFGSNQPQHF. CDR3 in DNA: TGTGCCAGCAGCTTGTTCCTGGGACAGGGGTTCGGTAGCAATCAGCCCCAGCATTTT.